This T cell receptor beta chain appears in the sequencing data of a study of blood T cell repertoires in COVID-19. Study information: Sources were T cells, B-cell-depleted T cells, or PBMCs; the material itself was cDNA or gDNA.

V lost 6 bases, J lost 4 bases, and 6 bases stayed unmatched. Germline V CDR1 and CDR2: SNHLY, FYNNEI. The CDR3 has 14 residues. Authors' processing steps: Using reference gene primer amplification, nucleated cell counts were estimated. Assay: immunoSEQ multiplex PCR; the TCRdb copy retains only in-frame clones and omits some. That table furnishes V, J and clone size, whereas the DNA furnished D and trimming. The repertoire has 30,000 to 40,000 clones, approximately 82% of them found once; the top ten carry 6% to 8%. The chain joins TRBV2 to TRBJ2-3; 8 nucleotides match TRBD2. The source of this sequence is a woman aged 55-69 years with acute or convalescent COVID-19. The sequenced material came from peripheral blood. The CDR3 bases are TGTGCCAGCAGGCGGCGGGGGGAGTCAGATACGCAGTATTTT. This gives the protein CASRRRGESDTQYF.